Below are 15 T cell receptor beta chains sequenced from a single sample in a study of T-cell memory formation after mild COVID-19. MiXCR, applied by TCRdb to the 5' RACE reads, yields one record per CDR3 protein. The table records roughly 350,000 distinct CDR3 sequences, around 15% of them present only once. Sequenced input: PBMCs or a T cell subset sorted from them (not recorded which). The source is a man in his late teens or twenties who had mild COVID-19 (a few samples of this study predate the infection). Cell type and time point are not known.

This clonotype was observed many times. V is TRBV28 and J is TRBJ2-3; 10 nucleotides agree with TRBD2. The germline V gene has CDR1 MDHEN and CDR2 SYDVKM. The V segment lost 4 bases and the J segment 3 bases; nucleotides outside the gene matches: 7. The CDR3 runs 16 residues. The CDR3 protein is CASSSSGGAGTDTQYF. The CDR3 DNA reads as TGTGCCAGCAGTTCAAGCGGGGGGGCCGGAACAGATACGCAGTATTTT.

The sample holds many counts of this clonotype. The V and J genes are TRBV7-8 and TRBJ2-3; D might be TRBD1 or TRBD2, each matching 5 bases. This CDR3 spans 16 amino acids. V was trimmed by 1 base and J by 2 bases, leaving 13 bases between them. Germline V CDR1 and CDR2: SGHVS, FQNEAQ. CDR3 protein: CASSLGWDGFTDTQYF. Here the CDR3 DNA reads TGTGCCAGCAGCTTAGGATGGGACGGATTCACAGATACGCAGTATTTT.

This clonotype appeared a few times. This chain connects TRBV5-4 to TRBJ2-4; D remains unclear. V lost 3 bases and J lost 0, with 10 bases in between. The CDR3 totals 15 residues. The V gene's germline CDR1 is SGHNT and CDR2 YYREEE (reference sequence). The CDR3 reads CASSSQELAKNIQYF. The CDR3 coding sequence is TGTGCCAGCAGCTCCCAGGAATTAGCCAAAAACATTCAGTACTTC.

The gene calls are TRBV7-2 and TRBJ2-7; D not certain. The V gene's germline CDR1 is SGHTA and CDR2 FQGNSA. V lost 3 bases and J 2 bases, leaving 8 bases between the germline ends. The CDR3 totals 13 residues. CDR3 DNA: TGTGCCAGCAGCTTGCAGAGCACCTACGAGCAGTACGTC. Its protein product is CASSLQSTYEQYV.

Only a few counts were recorded for this clonotype. This chain uses TRBV19 with TRBJ1-1; no firm D call. CDR3 length: 12 amino acids. Trimming stripped 8 bases from V and 8 bases from J, with 15 bases between. CDR1 is LNHDA, CDR2 SQIVND, per germline (reference sequence). CDR3: CASARGVVEAFF. For the CDR3, the DNA is TGTGCCAGTGCGCGGGGTGTGGTCGAAGCTTTCTTT.

This clonotype was picked up a small number of times. V usage is TRBV7-9 and J usage is TRBJ2-2; D gene ambiguous. CDR1 and CDR2 (germline): SEHNR, FQNEAQ (reference sequence). This CDR3 region has 14 residues. V shed 6 bases and J shed 1 base, with 9 bases lying between them. This CDR3 is CASSSRQNTGELFF. In DNA form, the CDR3 reads TGTGCCAGCAGTTCGCGACAGAACACCGGGGAGCTGTTTTTT.

This clonotype was seen many times. V gene TRBV20-1 combines with J gene TRBJ2-3, with 12 positions matching TRBD2. After removal of 0 bases from V and 1 base from J, the junction contained 5 bases not matched to a gene. Germline V gives CDR1 DFQATT, CDR2 SNEGSKA (reference sequence). The CDR3 contains 17 residues. The CDR3 DNA reads TGCAGTGCTAGAGATTCGGCTAGCGGGGGGGGCACAGATACGCAGTATTTT. Its translation is CSARDSASGGGTDTQYF.

The chain uses TRBV5-1 and TRBJ1-1; D remains unclear. V was shortened by 5 bases and J by 1 base, with 12 bases between the two germline ends. The CDR3 runs 14 residues. CDR1 is SGHRS and CDR2 is YFSETQ in the germline V gene. The CDR3 reads CASSKGPGNTEAFF. CDR3 in DNA: TGCGCCAGCAGTAAGGGCCCTGGGAACACTGAAGCTTTCTTT.

This chain joins TRBV12-3 or TRBV12-4 and TRBJ2-3; 7 bases fit TRBD1. The CDR3 consists of 15 residues. With V trimmed by 5 bases and J by 6 bases, 11 bases remained unmatched. The CDR3 DNA sequence: TGTGCCAGCAGTACCACAGGGGTAGGGTATGATACGCAGTATTTT. As protein: CASSTTGVGYDTQYF.

This clonotype was observed a few times. The chain combines TRBV11-1 with TRBJ2-5; unclear D gene. This CDR3 spans 15 amino acids. In germline, CDR1 is SGHAT, CDR2 FQDESV (reference sequence). Trimming took off 3 bases at V and 1 base at J, with 12 bases between the two ends. The CDR3 spells CASSFPETFQETQYF. The CDR3 DNA reads TGTGCCAGCAGCTTTCCGGAAACCTTCCAAGAGACCCAGTACTTC.

This clonotype was seen only a few times. The gene calls are TRBV13 and TRBJ2-7; D is ambiguous. Germline CDR1 PRHDT, CDR2 FYEKMQ (reference sequence). Trimming removed 3 bases at V and 1 base at J, with 13 bases between. This CDR3 region has 15 residues. The CDR3 DNA reads TGTGCCAGCAGCTTTCGGCAGGTTGATTCCTACGAGCAGTACTTC. This gives the protein CASSFRQVDSYEQYF.

For the CDR3, the DNA is TGCGCCAGCAGCCCGGACCCTTCCTACGAGCAGTACGTC. Amino acids: CASSPDPSYEQYV. The chain is built from TRBV5-1 and TRBJ2-7; D remains ambiguous. Trimming took 4 bases from V and 1 from J, leaving 9 bases between them. This CDR3 contains 13 residues. In germline, CDR1 is SGHRS, CDR2 YFSETQ.

This chain uses TRBV7-9 with TRBJ2-3; D may correspond to TRBD1 or TRBD2 (6 bases each). The CDR3 is 14 amino acids. Germline CDR1 and CDR2: SEHNR and FQNEAQ (reference sequence). V was trimmed by 2 bases and J by 8 bases, leaving 14 bases between them. The DNA of the CDR3 is TGTGCCAGCAGCTTATCTGGGGGGCGGGGTACGCAGTATTTT. Protein product: CASSLSGGRGTQYF.

This clonotype was picked up a small number of times. V and J are TRBV4-3 and TRBJ2-3, with D possibly matching TRBD1 (5 bases). V lost 4 bases and J 6 bases, leaving 20 bases between the germline ends. The CDR3 covers 16 residues. Germline CDR1 and CDR2: LGHNA and YSLEER. This CDR3 is CASSRSRTTLGDTQYF. CDR3 in DNA: TGCGCCAGCAGCCGTTCAAGGACAACGCTGGGGGATACGCAGTATTTT.

This clonotype was detected only a few times. This chain links TRBV12-3 or TRBV12-4 with TRBJ1-1; the D is unclear. This CDR3 spans 13 amino acids. V gave up 5 bases and J gave up 5 bases, with 12 bases separating them. The CDR3 loop reads CASSPGIWTEAFF. CDR3 coding DNA: TGTGCCAGCAGTCCTGGGATTTGGACTGAAGCTTTCTTT.